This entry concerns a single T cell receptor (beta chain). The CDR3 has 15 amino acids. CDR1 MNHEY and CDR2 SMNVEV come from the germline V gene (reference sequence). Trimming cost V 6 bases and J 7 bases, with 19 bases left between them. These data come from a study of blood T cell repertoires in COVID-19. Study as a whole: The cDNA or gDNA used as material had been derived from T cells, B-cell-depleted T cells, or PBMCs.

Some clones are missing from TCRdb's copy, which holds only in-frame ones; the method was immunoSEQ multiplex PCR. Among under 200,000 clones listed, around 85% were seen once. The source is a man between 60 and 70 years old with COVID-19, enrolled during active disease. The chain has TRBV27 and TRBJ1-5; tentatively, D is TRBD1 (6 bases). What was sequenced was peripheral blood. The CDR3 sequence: CASRDVGAGDQPQHF. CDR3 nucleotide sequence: TGTGCCAGCAGAGATGTGGGGGCAGGGGACCAGCCCCAGCATTTT.